This T cell receptor beta chain was identified during a study of OX40 agonist ivuxolimab in advanced cancers. Germline V gives CDR1 KGHSH, CDR2 LQKENI. The CDR3 loop spans 14 amino acids. V gave up 5 bases and J gave up 5 bases; unmatched junction bases: 8. This table comes from immunoSEQ multiplex PCR, and its TCRdb copy is limited to in-frame clones, with some not included. The repertoire holds 35,000 to 45,000 clones, with approximately 80% as singletons. This receptor was identified in an adult with an advanced solid tumor such as melanoma, head and neck, liver or kidney cancer. This specimen was CD4+ or CD8+ T cells sorted from blood, taken in a trial of the OX40 agonist ivuxolimab. This chain joins TRBV18 and TRBJ1-2; 7 bases map to TRBD1. Here the CDR3 DNA reads TGTGCCAGCTCAGAACAGGGGAAGTCATATGGCTACACCTTC. Amino acid sequence: CASSEQGKSYGYTF.